This TCR beta chain was retrieved from a study of long-term antiretroviral therapy in people with HIV. General study points: Before ART, certain clones expanded, and these dominated the repertoire at all time points. After ART, diversity increased yet remained lower than transplant donor controls.

Treatment for every participant with HIV took place in the United States. The CDR3 extends over 17 amino acids. The J segment lost 3 bases and the V segment lost 6 bases, leaving 11 bases of the junction unmatched. CDR1 SGHAT and CDR2 FQNNGV come from the germline V gene. As concerns this clone: Its antigen is currently unknown.

Survey-level resolution applied to immunoSEQ assay v3.0. Here immunoSEQ multiplex PCR was the method, and the copy in TCRdb shows in-frame clones only, minus some. The sample lists 20,000 to 30,000 clones, around 80% seen once, with more than 5.5% in the top ten. This material consisted of unsorted PBMCs, taken 1.1 years before starting antiretroviral therapy. J is TRBJ2-1 and V is TRBV11-2; 10 bases line up with TRBD1. This receptor was obtained from a woman aged 25 to 39 with HIV. The CDR3 region is CASRYGSDRGIYNEQFF. DNA for the CDR3: TGTGCCAGCAGATACGGTTCGGACAGGGGGATCTACAATGAGCAGTTCTTC.